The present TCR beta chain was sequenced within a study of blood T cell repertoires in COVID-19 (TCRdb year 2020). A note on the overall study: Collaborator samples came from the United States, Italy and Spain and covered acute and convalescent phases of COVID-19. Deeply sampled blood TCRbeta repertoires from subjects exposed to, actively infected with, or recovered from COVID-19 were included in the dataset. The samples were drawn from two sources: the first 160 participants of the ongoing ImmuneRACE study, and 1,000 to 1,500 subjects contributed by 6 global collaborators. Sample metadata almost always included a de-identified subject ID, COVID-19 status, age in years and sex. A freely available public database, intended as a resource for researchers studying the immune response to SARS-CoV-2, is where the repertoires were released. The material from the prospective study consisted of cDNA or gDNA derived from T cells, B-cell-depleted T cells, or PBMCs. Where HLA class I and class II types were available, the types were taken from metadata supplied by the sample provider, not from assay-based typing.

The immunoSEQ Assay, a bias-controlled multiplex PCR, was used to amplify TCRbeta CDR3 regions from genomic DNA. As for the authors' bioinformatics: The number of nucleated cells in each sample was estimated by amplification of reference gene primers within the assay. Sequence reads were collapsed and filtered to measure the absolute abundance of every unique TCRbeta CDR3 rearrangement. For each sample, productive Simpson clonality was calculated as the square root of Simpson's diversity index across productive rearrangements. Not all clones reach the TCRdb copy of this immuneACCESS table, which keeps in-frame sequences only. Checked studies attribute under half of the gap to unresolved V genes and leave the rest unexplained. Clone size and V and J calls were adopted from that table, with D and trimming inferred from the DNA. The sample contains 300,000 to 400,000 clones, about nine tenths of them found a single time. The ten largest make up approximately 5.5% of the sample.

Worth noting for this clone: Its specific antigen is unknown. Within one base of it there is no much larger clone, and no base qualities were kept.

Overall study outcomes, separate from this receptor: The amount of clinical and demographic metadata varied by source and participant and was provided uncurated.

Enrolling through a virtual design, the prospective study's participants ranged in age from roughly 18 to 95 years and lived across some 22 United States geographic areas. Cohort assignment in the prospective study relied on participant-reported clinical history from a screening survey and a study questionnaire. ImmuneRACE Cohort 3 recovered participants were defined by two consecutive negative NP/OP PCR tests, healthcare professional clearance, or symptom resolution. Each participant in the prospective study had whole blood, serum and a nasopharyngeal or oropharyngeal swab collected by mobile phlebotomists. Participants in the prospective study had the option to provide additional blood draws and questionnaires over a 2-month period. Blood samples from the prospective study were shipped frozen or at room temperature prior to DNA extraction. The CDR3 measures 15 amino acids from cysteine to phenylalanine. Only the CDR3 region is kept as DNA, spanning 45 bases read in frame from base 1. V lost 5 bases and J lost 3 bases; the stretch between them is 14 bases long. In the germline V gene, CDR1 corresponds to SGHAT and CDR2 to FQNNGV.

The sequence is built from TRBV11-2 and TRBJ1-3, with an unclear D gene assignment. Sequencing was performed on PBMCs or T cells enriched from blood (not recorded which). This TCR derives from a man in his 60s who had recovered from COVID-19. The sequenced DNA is TGTGCCAGCAGCCTCTTACATGGAGGTGGAAACACCATATATTTT. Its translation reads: CASSLLHGGGNTIYF.